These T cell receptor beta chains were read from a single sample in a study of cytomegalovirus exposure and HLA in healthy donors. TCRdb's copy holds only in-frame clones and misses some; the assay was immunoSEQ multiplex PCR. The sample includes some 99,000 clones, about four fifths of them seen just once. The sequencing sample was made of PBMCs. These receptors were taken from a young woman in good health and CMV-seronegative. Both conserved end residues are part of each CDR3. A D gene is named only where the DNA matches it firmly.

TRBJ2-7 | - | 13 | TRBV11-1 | CASRVPGAYEQYF | TGTGCCAGCAGAGTACCGGGAGCCTACGAGCAGTACTTC
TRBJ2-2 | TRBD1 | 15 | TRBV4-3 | CASSQGTGLAGELFF | TGCGCCAGCAGCCAGGGGACAGGGTTGGCCGGGGAGCTGTTTTTT
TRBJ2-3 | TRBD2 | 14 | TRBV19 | CASSPGLAVDTQYF | TGTGCCAGTAGTCCGGGACTAGCAGTAGATACGCAGTATTTT
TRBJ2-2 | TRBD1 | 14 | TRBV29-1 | CSVGDRANTGELFF | TGCAGCGTTGGGGACAGGGCTAACACCGGGGAGCTGTTTTTT
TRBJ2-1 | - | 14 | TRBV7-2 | CASSQSRPAGEQFF | TGTGCCAGCAGTCAATCAAGACCGGCGGGTGAGCAGTTCTTC
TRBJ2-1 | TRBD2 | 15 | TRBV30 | CAWSLLAGVINEQFF | TGTGCCTGGAGCCTACTAGCGGGAGTGATTAATGAGCAGTTCTTC
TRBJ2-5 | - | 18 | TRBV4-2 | CASSQGGGPGGIQETQYF | TGTGCCAGCAGCCAAGGAGGGGGGCCGGGAGGCATCCAAGAGACCCAGTACTTC
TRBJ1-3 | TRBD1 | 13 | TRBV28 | CASSFGTVNTIYF | TGTGCCAGCAGTTTTGGGACAGTAAACACCATATATTTT
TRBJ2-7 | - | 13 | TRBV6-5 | CASSYSRSYEQYF | TGTGCCAGCAGTTACTCGAGGTCCTACGAGCAGTACTTC
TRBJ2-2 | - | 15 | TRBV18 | CASSPTVTNTGELFF | TGTGCCAGCTCACCGACAGTGACGAACACCGGGGAGCTGTTTTTT